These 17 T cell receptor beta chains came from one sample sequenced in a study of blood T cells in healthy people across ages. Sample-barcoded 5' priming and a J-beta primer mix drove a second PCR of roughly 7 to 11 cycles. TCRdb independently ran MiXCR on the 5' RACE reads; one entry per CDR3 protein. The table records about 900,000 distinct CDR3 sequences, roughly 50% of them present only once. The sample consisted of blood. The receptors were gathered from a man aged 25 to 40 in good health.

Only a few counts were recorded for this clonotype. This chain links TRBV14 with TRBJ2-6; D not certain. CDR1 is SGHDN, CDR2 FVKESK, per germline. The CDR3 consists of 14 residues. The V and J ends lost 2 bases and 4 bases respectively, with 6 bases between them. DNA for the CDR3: TGTGCCAGCAGCCAATTTTCCGGGGCCAACGTCCTGACTTTC. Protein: CASSQFSGANVLTF.

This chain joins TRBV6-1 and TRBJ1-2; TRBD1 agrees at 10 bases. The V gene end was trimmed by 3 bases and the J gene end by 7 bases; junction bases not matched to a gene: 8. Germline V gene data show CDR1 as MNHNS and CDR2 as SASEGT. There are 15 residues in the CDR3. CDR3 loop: CASSELTGGAGGYTF. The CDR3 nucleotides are TGTGCCAGCAGTGAGTTGACAGGGGGCGCAGGTGGCTACACCTTC.

CDR3 region: CASSRSEDQPQHF. The CDR3, as DNA: TGTGCCAGCAGTCGCTCGGAAGACCAGCCCCAGCATTTT. The genes are TRBV6-2 or TRBV6-3 and TRBJ1-5; the D is unclear. Germline V gene data show CDR1 as MNHEY and CDR2 as SVGEGT. With 5 bases removed from V and 7 bases from J, the gap between germline ends came to 12 bases. This CDR3 comprises 13 residues.

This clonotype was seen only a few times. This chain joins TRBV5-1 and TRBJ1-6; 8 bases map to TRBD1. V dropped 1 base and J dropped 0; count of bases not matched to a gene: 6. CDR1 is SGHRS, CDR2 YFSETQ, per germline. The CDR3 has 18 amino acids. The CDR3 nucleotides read TGCGCCAGCAGCTTGTGGACAGGGACGAGCTCCTATAATTCACCCCTCCACTTT. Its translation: CASSLWTGTSSYNSPLHF.

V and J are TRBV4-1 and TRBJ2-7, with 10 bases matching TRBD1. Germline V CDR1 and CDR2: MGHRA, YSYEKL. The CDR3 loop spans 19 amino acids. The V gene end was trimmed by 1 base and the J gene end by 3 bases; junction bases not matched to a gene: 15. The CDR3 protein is CASSQVVGQGKSSLYEQYF. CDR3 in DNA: TGCGCCAGCAGCCAAGTTGTGGGACAGGGGAAGTCGTCGCTCTACGAGCAGTACTTC.

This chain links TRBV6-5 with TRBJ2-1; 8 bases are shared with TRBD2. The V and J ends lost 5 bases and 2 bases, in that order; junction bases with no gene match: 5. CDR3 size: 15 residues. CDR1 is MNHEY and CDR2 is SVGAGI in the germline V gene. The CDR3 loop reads CASSIAGNPYNEQFF. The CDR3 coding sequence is TGTGCCAGCAGTATAGCGGGGAATCCCTACAATGAGCAGTTCTTC.

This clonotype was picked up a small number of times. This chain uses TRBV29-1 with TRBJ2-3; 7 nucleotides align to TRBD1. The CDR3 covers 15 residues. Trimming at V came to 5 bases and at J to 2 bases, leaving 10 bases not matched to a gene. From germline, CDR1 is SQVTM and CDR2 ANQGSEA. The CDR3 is CSVIRDSHSTDTQYF. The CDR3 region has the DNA TGCAGCGTTATTAGGGACAGCCACTCCACAGATACGCAGTATTTT.

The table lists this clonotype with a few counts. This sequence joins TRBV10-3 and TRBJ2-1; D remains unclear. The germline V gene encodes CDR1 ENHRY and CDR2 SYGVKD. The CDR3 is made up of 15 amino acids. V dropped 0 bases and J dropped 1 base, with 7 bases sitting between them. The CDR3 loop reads CAISESSGSYNEQFF. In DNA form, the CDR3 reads TGTGCCATCAGTGAGTCGTCCGGTTCCTACAATGAGCAGTTCTTC.

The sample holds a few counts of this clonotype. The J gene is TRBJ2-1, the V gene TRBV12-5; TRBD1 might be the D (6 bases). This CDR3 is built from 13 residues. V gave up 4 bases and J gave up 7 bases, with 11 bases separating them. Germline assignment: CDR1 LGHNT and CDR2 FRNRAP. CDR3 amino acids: CASGSGQTNEQFF. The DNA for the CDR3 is TGTGCTAGTGGTTCTGGACAGACTAATGAGCAGTTCTTC.

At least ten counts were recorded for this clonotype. The CDR3 loop is CASRPGTGSYGYTF. The CDR3, as DNA: TGCGCCAGCAGGCCCGGGACAGGGTCATATGGCTACACCTTC. The J gene is TRBJ1-2, the V gene TRBV4-3; 9 bases fit TRBD1. V lost 6 bases, J lost 5 bases, and 7 bases stayed unmatched. Germline V lookup: CDR1 LGHNA, CDR2 YSLEER. This CDR3 contains 14 residues.

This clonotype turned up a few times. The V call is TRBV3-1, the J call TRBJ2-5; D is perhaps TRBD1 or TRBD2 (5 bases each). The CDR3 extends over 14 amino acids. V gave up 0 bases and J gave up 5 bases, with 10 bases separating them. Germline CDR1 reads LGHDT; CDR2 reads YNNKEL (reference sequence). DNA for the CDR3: TGTGCCAGCAGCCAAGATATTGGGACGGAGACCCAGTACTTC. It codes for CASSQDIGTETQYF.

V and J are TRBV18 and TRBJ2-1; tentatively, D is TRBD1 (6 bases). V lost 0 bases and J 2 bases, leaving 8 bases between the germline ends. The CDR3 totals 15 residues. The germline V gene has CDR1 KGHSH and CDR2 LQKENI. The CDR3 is CASSPPGHTYNEQFF. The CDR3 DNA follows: TGTGCCAGCTCACCACCGGGACACACCTACAATGAGCAGTTCTTC.

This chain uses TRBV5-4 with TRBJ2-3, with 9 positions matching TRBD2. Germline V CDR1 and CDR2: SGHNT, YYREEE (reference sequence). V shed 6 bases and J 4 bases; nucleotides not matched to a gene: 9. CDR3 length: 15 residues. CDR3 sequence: CASNTPAGGADTQYF. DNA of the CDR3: TGTGCCAGCAACACTCCGGCGGGGGGGGCAGATACGCAGTATTTT.

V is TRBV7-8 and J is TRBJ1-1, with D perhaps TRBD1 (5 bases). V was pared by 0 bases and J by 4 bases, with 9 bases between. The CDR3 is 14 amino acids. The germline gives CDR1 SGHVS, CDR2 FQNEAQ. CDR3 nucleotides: TGTGCCAGCAGCTTAGCAGTCGGGGGCACTGAAGCTTTCTTT. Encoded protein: CASSLAVGGTEAFF.

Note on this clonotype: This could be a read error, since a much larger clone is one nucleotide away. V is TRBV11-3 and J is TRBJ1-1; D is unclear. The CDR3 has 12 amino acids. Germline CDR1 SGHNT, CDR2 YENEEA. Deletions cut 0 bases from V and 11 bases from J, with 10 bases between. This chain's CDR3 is CASSLEGSKAFF. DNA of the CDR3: TGTGCCAGCAGCTTAGAGGGCAGCAAGGCTTTCTTT.

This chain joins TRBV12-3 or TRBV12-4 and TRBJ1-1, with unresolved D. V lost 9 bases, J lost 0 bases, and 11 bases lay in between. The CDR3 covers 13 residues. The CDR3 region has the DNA TGTGCCAGTTTGGTGGGGATGAACACTGAAGCTTTCTTT. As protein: CASLVGMNTEAFF.

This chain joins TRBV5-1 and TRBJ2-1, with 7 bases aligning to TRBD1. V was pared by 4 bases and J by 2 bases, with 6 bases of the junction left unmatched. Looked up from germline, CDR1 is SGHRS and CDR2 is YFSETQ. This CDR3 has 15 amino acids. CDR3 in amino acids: CASSPQGQPYNEQFF. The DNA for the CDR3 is TGCGCCAGCAGCCCCCAGGGACAGCCCTACAATGAGCAGTTCTTC.